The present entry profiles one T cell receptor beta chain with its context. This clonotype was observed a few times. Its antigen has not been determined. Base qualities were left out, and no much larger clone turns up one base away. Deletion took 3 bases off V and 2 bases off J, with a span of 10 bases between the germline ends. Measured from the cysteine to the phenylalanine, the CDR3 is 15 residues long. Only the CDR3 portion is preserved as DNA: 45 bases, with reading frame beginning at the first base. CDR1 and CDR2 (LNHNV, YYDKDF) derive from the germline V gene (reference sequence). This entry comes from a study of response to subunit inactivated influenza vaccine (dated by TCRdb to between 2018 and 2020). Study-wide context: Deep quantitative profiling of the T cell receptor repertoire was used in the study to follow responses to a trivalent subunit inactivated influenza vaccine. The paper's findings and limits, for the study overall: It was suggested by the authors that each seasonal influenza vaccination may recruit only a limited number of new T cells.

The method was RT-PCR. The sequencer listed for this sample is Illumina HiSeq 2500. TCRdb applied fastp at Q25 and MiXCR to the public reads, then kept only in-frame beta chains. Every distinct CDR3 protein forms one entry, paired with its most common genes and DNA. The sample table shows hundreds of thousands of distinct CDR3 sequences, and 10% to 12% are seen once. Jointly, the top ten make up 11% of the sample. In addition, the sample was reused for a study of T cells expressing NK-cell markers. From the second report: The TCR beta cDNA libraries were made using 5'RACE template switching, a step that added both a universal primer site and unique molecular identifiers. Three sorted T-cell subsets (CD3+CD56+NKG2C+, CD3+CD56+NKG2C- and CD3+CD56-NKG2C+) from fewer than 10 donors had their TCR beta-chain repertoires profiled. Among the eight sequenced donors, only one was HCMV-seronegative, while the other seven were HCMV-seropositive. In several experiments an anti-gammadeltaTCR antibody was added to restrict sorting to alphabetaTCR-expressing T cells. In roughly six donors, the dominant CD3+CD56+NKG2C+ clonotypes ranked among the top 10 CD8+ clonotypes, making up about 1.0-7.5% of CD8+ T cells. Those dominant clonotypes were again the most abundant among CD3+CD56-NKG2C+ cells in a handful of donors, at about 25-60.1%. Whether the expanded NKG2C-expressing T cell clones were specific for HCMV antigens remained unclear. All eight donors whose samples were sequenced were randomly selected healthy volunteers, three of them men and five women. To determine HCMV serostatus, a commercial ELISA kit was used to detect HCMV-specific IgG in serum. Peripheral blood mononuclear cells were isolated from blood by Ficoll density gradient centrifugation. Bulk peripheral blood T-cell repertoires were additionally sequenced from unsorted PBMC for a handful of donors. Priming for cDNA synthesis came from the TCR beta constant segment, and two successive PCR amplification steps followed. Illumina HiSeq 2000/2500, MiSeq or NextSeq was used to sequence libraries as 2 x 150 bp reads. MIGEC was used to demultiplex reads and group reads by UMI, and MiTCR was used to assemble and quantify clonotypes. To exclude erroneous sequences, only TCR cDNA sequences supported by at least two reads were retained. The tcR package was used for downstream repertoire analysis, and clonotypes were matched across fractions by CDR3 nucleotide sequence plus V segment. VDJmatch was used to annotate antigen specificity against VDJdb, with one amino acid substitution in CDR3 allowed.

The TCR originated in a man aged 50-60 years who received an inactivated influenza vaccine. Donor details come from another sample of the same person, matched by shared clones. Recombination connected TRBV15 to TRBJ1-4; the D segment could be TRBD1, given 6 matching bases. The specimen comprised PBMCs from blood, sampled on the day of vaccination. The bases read TGTGCCACCAGCAGCAGGGGTTCCACTAATGAAAAACTGTTTTTT. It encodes CATSSRGSTNEKLFF.